The clone carrying this T cell receptor (beta chain) was detected many times. What it binds is unknown. The V segment lost 5 bases and the J segment 3 bases; nucleotides outside the gene matches: 6. The CDR3 totals 15 residues. Germline V gene lookup returns CDR1 LNHNV and CDR2 YYDKDF (reference sequence). These data belong to a study of CD8+CD57+ T cells in acquired aplastic anemia. On the study more broadly: Around 3.2 ug was the average amount of DNA from sorted CD4+ and CD8+ cells. Study-level results: Approximately 27 CD8+ CDR3 sequences occurred in both the patients and the controls.

Both TCR beta VDJ combination and CDR3 sequence profiling were carried out. Genomic DNA was the template for this profiling. TCRdb redid the calling of the reads with MiXCR, one entry per CDR3 protein. Altogether 400,000 to 500,000 distinct CDR3 sequences are present, around 72% being singletons, with the ten largest covering 3.5% to 4.5%. The chain recombines TRBV15 with TRBJ2-1; 8 bases are a match to TRBD1. The sequenced sample consisted of sorted CD4+, CD8+, or CD8+CD57+ T cells (not recorded which) from PBMCs. The sequence came from a human donor in good health, serving as a control. CDR3 sequence reads: CATSPGDRFYNEQFF. The CDR3 DNA reads TGTGCCACCAGCCCAGGGGACAGGTTCTACAATGAGCAGTTCTTC.